Below, 29 T cell receptor beta chains from the same sample are listed, as sequenced in a study of graft-versus-host responses after intestinal transplantation. Their target antigens are unknown. Generated by immunoSEQ multiplex PCR, the TCRdb table keeps only in-frame clones and is missing some. Among tens of thousands of clones listed, 83% were seen once. The input for sequencing was unstimulated CD8+ T cells sorted from spleen or lymph node cells, taken before intestinal transplant. The receptors were sampled from a human donor who received an intestinal transplant.

CDR3 protein: CASSEEGGNPSYEQYF. The DNA for the CDR3 is TGTGCCAGCAGTGAGGAGGGTGGCAATCCCTCCTACGAGCAGTACTTC. The chain joins TRBV6-1 to TRBJ2-7; TRBD2 might be the D (6 bases). The CDR3 loop spans 16 amino acids. V lost 3 bases and J lost 0, with 15 bases in between. Germline V gene lookup returns CDR1 MNHNS and CDR2 SASEGT.

This chain joins TRBV5-1 and TRBJ2-7; D call uncertain. The CDR3 totals 14 residues. The germline CDR1 and CDR2 sequences are SGHRS and YFSETQ. Trimming took 4 bases from V and 0 from J, leaving 11 bases between them. In nucleotides, the CDR3 is TGCGCCAGCAGCCTAGACACCAGCTCCTACGAGCAGTACTTC. Translating it yields CASSLDTSSYEQYF.

This clone was counted a single time. This chain joins TRBV7-9 and TRBJ2-1; D is uncertain. CDR1 is SEHNR and CDR2 is FQNEAQ in the germline V gene (reference sequence). CDR3 length equals 13 residues. Trimming pared 1 base from V and 9 bases from J, leaving 10 bases between. This CDR3 reads CASSLGRAIEQFF. For the CDR3, the DNA is TGTGCCAGCAGCTTAGGTAGGGCCATTGAGCAGTTCTTC.

This rearrangement joins TRBV2 to TRBJ1-1, with TRBD1 matching 9 bases. CDR1 is SNHLY and CDR2 is FYNNEI in the germline V gene. This CDR3 is built from 15 residues. J was trimmed by 4 bases and V by 6 bases; bases with no gene match: 9. The CDR3 is CASRETGGGSTEAFF. In nucleotides, the CDR3 is TGTGCCAGCAGAGAAACAGGGGGCGGGAGCACTGAAGCTTTCTTT.

The rearrangement uses TRBV13 and TRBJ2-7; no definite D call. This CDR3 has 15 residues. The germline gives CDR1 PRHDT, CDR2 FYEKMQ (reference sequence). The V end was cut by 5 bases, the J end by 4 bases, with 18 bases between. CDR3 sequence (DNA): TGTGCCAGCAGCACCAACACGGCGCTTCAATACGAGCAGTACTTC. It codes for CASSTNTALQYEQYF.

This chain connects TRBV6-6 to TRBJ2-2; D perhaps matches TRBD1 (8 bases). Trimming took off 6 bases at V and 12 bases at J, with 20 bases between the two ends. This CDR3 has 14 residues. Per germline, CDR1 MNHNY and CDR2 SVGAGI (reference sequence). CDR3 DNA sequence: TGTGCCAGCAGGGTCGGACAGGGAGGGAGAAAGCTGTTTTTT. As protein: CASRVGQGGRKLFF.

The chain has TRBV19 and TRBJ1-5; a weak D match, TRBD1 (6 bases). Between the trimmed V and J ends, which lost 0 bases and 1 base, there was a span of 13 bases. The CDR3 length is 17 residues. Germline V gene sequence: CDR1 LNHDA, CDR2 SQIVND (reference sequence). CDR3 sequence: CASSIDRTGRSNQPQHF. The CDR3 DNA reads TGTGCCAGTAGTATAGATCGCACAGGGAGGAGCAATCAGCCCCAGCATTTT.

This rearrangement joins TRBV6-6 to TRBJ2-7; unclear D gene. This CDR3 has 13 amino acids. V was cut by 0 bases and J by 4 bases, with 7 bases left in between. Germline-derived CDR1 and CDR2 are MNHNY and SVGAGI (reference sequence). The CDR3 coding sequence is TGTGCCAGCAGTTACTCTGTGTTTTACGAGCAGTACTTC. Translating gives CASSYSVFYEQYF.

J is TRBJ1-6 and V is TRBV10-3; D may be TRBD1 (5 bases). CDR1 and CDR2 from the germline V gene are ENHRY and SYGVKD. The CDR3 is 16 amino acids. V was pared by 0 bases and J by 6 bases, with 12 bases between. The CDR3 DNA sequence: TGTGCCATCAGTGAGTCAACGCCGGGACTTAATTCACCCCTCCACTTT. Translating gives CAISESTPGLNSPLHF.

The V and J genes are TRBV29-1 and TRBJ2-7, with D possibly matching TRBD2 (6 bases). This CDR3 comprises 11 residues. Trimming removed 5 bases from V and 3 bases from J, with 8 bases in between. CDR1 and CDR2 from the germline V gene are SQVTM and ANQGSEA. In DNA form, the CDR3 reads TGCAGCGTTCTCGGGGGCTACGAGCAGTACTTC. Translation gives CSVLGGYEQYF.

The CDR3 is CASSSGGWFYEQYF. DNA for the CDR3: TGTGCCAGCAGTTCAGGAGGATGGTTCTACGAGCAGTACTTC. The chain uses TRBV6-5 and TRBJ2-7; D possibly corresponds to TRBD2 (5 bases). CDR1 and CDR2 (germline): MNHEY, SVGAGI. The CDR3 length is 14 residues. V was clipped by 4 bases and J by 3 bases, with 13 bases between them.

The chain combines TRBV14 with TRBJ2-5, with D unclear. Between the trimmed V and J ends, which lost 0 bases and 5 bases, there was a span of 10 bases. This CDR3 has 14 residues. Germline V gene data show CDR1 as SGHDN and CDR2 as FVKESK. The CDR3, as DNA: TGTGCCAGCAGCCAAGATGGTGGAGTGGAGACCCAGTACTTC. The encoded protein is CASSQDGGVETQYF.

The chain employs TRBV6-5 and TRBJ2-7, with a weak D call TRBD1 (6 bases). V dropped 6 bases and J dropped 4 bases, with 10 bases sitting between them. The CDR3 covers 12 residues. Germline-derived CDR1 and CDR2 are MNHEY and SVGAGI. CDR3 amino acids: CASRTGQYEQYF. The CDR3 DNA reads TGTGCCAGCAGGACAGGACAGTACGAGCAGTACTTC.

The genes are TRBV27 and TRBJ2-3, with D possibly TRBD2 on 5 matching bases. The V end lost 2 bases, the J end lost 8 bases, and 17 bases lay between the germline ends. The CDR3 runs 15 residues. CDR1 and CDR2 (germline): MNHEY, SMNVEV (reference sequence). CDR3 residues: CASSLDRGRWGTQYF. CDR3 DNA sequence: TGTGCCAGCAGTTTAGATCGGGGTCGTTGGGGTACGCAGTATTTT.

J is TRBJ1-5 and V is TRBV4-1; D might be TRBD1 (5 bases). Germline V gene data show CDR1 as MGHRA and CDR2 as YSYEKL. V lost 0 bases and J lost 4, with 7 bases in between. The CDR3 is made up of 14 amino acids. The CDR3: CASSQEGGNQPQHF. The CDR3 nucleotides read TGCGCCAGCAGCCAAGAGGGGGGGAATCAGCCCCAGCATTTT.

This rearrangement joins TRBV7-6 to TRBJ1-2; no firm D call. This CDR3 has 14 residues. Trimming stripped 0 bases from V and 1 base from J, with 6 bases between. Germline loops: CDR1 SGHVS, CDR2 FNYEAQ. CDR3 DNA sequence: TGTGCCAGCAGCTTAGCGGAGGGTAACTATGGCTACACCTTC. Its translation: CASSLAEGNYGYTF.

The CDR3, as DNA: TGCGCCAGCAGTGAGTCGAGAGTAGGTACAGATACGCAGTATTTT. Translation gives CASSESRVGTDTQYF. The chain recombines TRBV10-2 with TRBJ2-3; no definite D call. Trimming stripped 0 bases from V and 3 bases from J, with 10 bases between. Germline V gene sequence: CDR1 WSHSY, CDR2 SAAADI. The CDR3 consists of 15 residues.

CDR3 protein: CASSRWTHSNQPQHF. CDR3 nucleotides: TGCGCCAGCAGTCGATGGACTCATAGCAATCAGCCCCAGCATTTT. The V and J genes are TRBV23-1 and TRBJ1-5; D ambiguous. TRBV23-1 is recorded as an ORF, its role being uncertain. The V gene lost 4 bases and the J gene lost 0 bases, with 10 bases spanning the gap. The CDR3 is made up of 15 amino acids.

The V gene is TRBV7-9, the J gene TRBJ2-7; no clear D. Germline V gene sequence: CDR1 SEHNR, CDR2 FQNEAQ (reference sequence). V shed 2 bases and J shed 1 base, with 0 bases lying between them. The CDR3 runs to 11 residues. CDR3 amino acids: CASSLSYEQYF. DNA of the CDR3: TGTGCCAGCAGCTTATCCTACGAGCAGTACTTC.

V is TRBV7-9 and J is TRBJ2-7; TRBD1 aligns across 7 bases. With V trimmed by 11 bases and J by 2 bases, 12 bases remained unmatched. The CDR3 is 14 amino acids. Germline V CDR1 and CDR2: SEHNR, FQNEAQ (reference sequence). The CDR3 DNA sequence: TGTGCCGGGGCAGGGGGTTTTCCCGCCTACGAGCAGTACTTC. Translating it yields CAGAGGFPAYEQYF.

V usage is TRBV6-1 and J usage is TRBJ2-7; TRBD2 matches 7 bases. Germline V CDR1 and CDR2: MNHNS, SASEGT. V shed 3 bases, J shed 4 bases, and the junction held 3 bases outside the gene matches. The CDR3 runs 13 residues. The DNA for the CDR3 is TGTGCCAGCAGTGATGGACTAGGTTACGAGCAGTACTTC. Protein: CASSDGLGYEQYF.

The V call is TRBV27, the J call TRBJ1-2; a weak D match, TRBD1 (5 bases). Deletions cut 5 bases from V and 5 bases from J, with 18 bases between. This CDR3 spans 15 amino acids. The germline V gene has CDR1 MNHEY and CDR2 SMNVEV (reference sequence). CDR3 region: CASSLSWTISYGYTF. In nucleotides, the CDR3 is TGTGCCAGCAGTCTCTCTTGGACAATCTCTTATGGCTACACCTTC.

The chain links TRBV9 to TRBJ2-5, with 8 bases identical to TRBD2. The end of the DNA is better explained by TRBJ2-7, so the J call may be wrong. Germline V gives CDR1 SGDLS, CDR2 YYNGEE. The CDR3 is 16 amino acids. CDR3 sequence reads: CASSPPAGGATYEQYF. Written as DNA, the CDR3 is TGTGCCAGCAGCCCGCCCGCGGGAGGCGCCACCTACGAGCAGTACTTC.

V usage is TRBV14 and J usage is TRBJ2-7, with 7 bases lining up with TRBD1. J gave up 0 bases and V 3 bases, and 5 bases lay outside the gene matches. This CDR3 comprises 15 residues. Germline loops: CDR1 SGHDN, CDR2 FVKESK. CDR3 amino acids: CASSHWTGYSYEQYF. DNA of the CDR3: TGTGCCAGCAGCCATTGGACAGGTTACTCCTACGAGCAGTACTTC.

This chain links TRBV5-1 with TRBJ2-3; 9 nucleotides line up with TRBD1. The CDR3 is 20 residues long. The V and J ends lost 4 bases and 2 bases, in that order; junction bases with no gene match: 20. Germline CDR1 is SGHRS and CDR2 is YFSETQ. The CDR3 protein is CASSPPGQGTPRPPTDTQYF. The CDR3 DNA follows: TGCGCCAGCAGCCCTCCGGGACAGGGAACGCCAAGGCCACCCACAGATACGCAGTATTTT.

V and J are TRBV4-1 and TRBJ2-2; D remains unclear. The CDR3 runs 16 residues. Germline V CDR1 and CDR2: MGHRA, YSYEKL. V lost 0 bases to trimming and J lost 4 bases, with 12 bases between them. The CDR3 is CASSQEAWDGTGELFF. The CDR3 region has the DNA TGCGCCAGCAGCCAAGAAGCTTGGGATGGCACCGGGGAGCTGTTTTTT.

V is TRBV2 and J is TRBJ1-1, with D tentatively TRBD1 (5 bases). The germline V and J ends were trimmed by 8 bases and 1 base, with 11 bases remaining between them. CDR3 length: 13 amino acids. Germline CDR1 is SNHLY and CDR2 is FYNNEI. This CDR3 reads CASGGSQNTEAFF. The DNA of the CDR3 is TGTGCCAGCGGGGGGAGCCAGAACACTGAAGCTTTCTTT. Full variable domain (missing parts from reference TRBV2 and TRBJ1-1): EPEVTQTPSHQVTQMGQEVILRCVPISNHLYFYWYRQILGQKVEFLVSFYNNEISEKSEIFDDQFSVERPDGSNFTLKIRSTKLEDSAMYFCASGGSQNTEAFFGQGTRLTVV.

The genes are TRBV5-6 and TRBJ1-2; the D gene is possibly TRBD1 (5 bases). Looked up from germline, CDR1 is SGHDT and CDR2 is YYEEEE. V was shortened by 1 base and J by 2 bases, with 9 bases between the two germline ends. The CDR3 is 14 residues long. The CDR3: CASSLMTVNYGYTF. CDR3 coding DNA: TGTGCCAGCAGCTTGATGACAGTCAACTATGGCTACACCTTC. The entire variable domain, with the rest obtained from reference TRBV5-6 and TRBJ1-2, is as follows: DAGVTQSPTHLIKTRGQQVTLRCSPKSGHDTVSWYQQALGQGPQFIFQYYEEEERQRGNFPDRFSGHQFPNYSSELNVNALLLGDSALYLCASSLMTVNYGYTFGSGTRLTVV.

The rearrangement uses TRBV7-6 and TRBJ2-7; 8 positions match TRBD1. The CDR3 contains 15 residues. Germline V CDR1 and CDR2: SGHVS, FNYEAQ. V trimming: 1 base; J trimming: 2 bases; junction bases outside the gene matches: 4. CDR3 in amino acids: CASSLEPQGAYEQYF. CDR3 nucleotides: TGTGCCAGCAGCTTAGAACCACAGGGGGCCTACGAGCAGTACTTC. The full variable domain, completed using reference TRBV7-6 and TRBJ2-7, is GAGVSQSPRYKVTKRGQDVALRCDPISGHVSLYWYRQALGQGPEFLTYFNYEAQQDKSGLPNDRFSAERPEGSISTLTIQRTEQRDSAMYRCASSLEPQGAYEQYFGPGTRLTVT.